This TCR beta chain was recorded in a study of blood T cell repertoires in COVID-19. Study-wide context: Some COVID-19 samples were acute and others convalescent; all came from the United States, Italy and Spain.

Per the original methods: By means of reference gene primer amplification, nucleated cell counts were estimated. Clones were read by immunoSEQ multiplex PCR, and TCRdb kept only the in-frame ones, dropping some. The DNA was the basis for D and trimming; V, J and clone size are from that table. Of about 80,000 clones in the sample, roughly 89% were seen once. Trimming took 0 bases from V and 7 from J, leaving 15 bases between them. The CDR3 has 15 residues. Germline V gene data show CDR1 as MNHEY and CDR2 as SVGAGI. The sequence was collected from a man aged 45-65 years with acute or convalescent COVID-19. The rearrangement links TRBV6-5 to TRBJ1-2; the D gene is possibly TRBD1 (6 bases). Source material: peripheral blood. The CDR3 loop is CASSYSQGFTGGYTF. The CDR3 coding sequence is TGTGCCAGCAGTTACTCCCAGGGGTTCACTGGTGGCTACACCTTC.